A selection of T cell receptor beta chains follows, all from one sample in a study of T cell repertoires in cytomegalovirus infection. These TCRs are of unknown antigen specificity. TCRdb processed the reads anew with MiXCR; each CDR3 protein has one entry. This table holds a few hundred thousand distinct CDR3 sequences, 30% to 40% found once. The sample consisted of cultured PBMCs, taken from culture after CMV antigen stimulation. These receptors originate from a human donor in good health (CMV status not recorded). Some clones in this sample may be carry-over from other donors' samples. The CDR3 runs from the conserved cysteine through the conserved F or W. The order of the fields is J gene, V gene, clone size, D gene, CDR3 DNA, CDR3 protein. D genes are given only for firm matches. Clone size is given for some rows only: seen once, a few or many times, or a class if the clone is expanded.

j_gene: TRBJ1-1; v_gene: TRBV7-8; abundance: NA; d_gene: NA; CDR3nt: TGTGCCAGCAGTAGGGGGGCGCTGGACACTGAAGCTTTCTTT; CDR3aa: CASSRGALDTEAFF
j_gene: TRBJ2-7; v_gene: TRBV4-1; abundance: few; d_gene: TRBD2; CDR3nt: TGCGCCAGCAGCCCTTTGGGCCGACTAGCGGGAGCTGAGCAGTACTTC; CDR3aa: CASSPLGRLAGAEQYF
j_gene: TRBJ2-5; v_gene: TRBV6-6; abundance: NA; d_gene: NA; CDR3nt: TGTGCCAGCACCAGATATCACAGGGACCAAGAGACCCAGTACTTC; CDR3aa: CASTRYHRDQETQYF
j_gene: TRBJ2-1; v_gene: TRBV24-1; abundance: few; d_gene: NA; CDR3nt: TGTGCCACCAGTGACGATGGGACGCAGACCTACAATGAGCAGTTCTTC; CDR3aa: CATSDDGTQTYNEQFF
j_gene: TRBJ1-2; v_gene: TRBV6-1; abundance: NA; d_gene: NA; CDR3nt: TGTGCCAGCAGTGCCTCGGCACAGCACTATGGCTACACCTTC; CDR3aa: CASSASAQHYGYTF
j_gene: TRBJ1-2; v_gene: TRBV5-1; abundance: NA; d_gene: TRBD1; CDR3nt: TGCGCCAGCAGCACCAGGGACAGCTATGGCTACACCTTC; CDR3aa: CASSTRDSYGYTF
j_gene: TRBJ1-2; v_gene: TRBV7-2; abundance: NA; d_gene: NA; CDR3nt: TGTGCCAGCAGCTTCCGAATAAACTATGGCTACACCTTC; CDR3aa: CASSFRINYGYTF
j_gene: TRBJ2-3; v_gene: TRBV18; abundance: many; d_gene: NA; CDR3nt: TGTGCCAGCTCAGGAAGGACCCTGGCGGGGGATACGCAGTATTTT; CDR3aa: CASSGRTLAGDTQYF
j_gene: TRBJ2-1; v_gene: TRBV5-4; abundance: NA; d_gene: NA; CDR3nt: TGTGCCAGCAGCGCACAGGGAGATGAGCAGTTCTTC; CDR3aa: CASSAQGDEQFF
j_gene: TRBJ2-2; v_gene: TRBV7-6; abundance: once; d_gene: TRBD2; CDR3nt: TGTGCCAGCAGCTTACTAGCGGGAGGGCCGGGTACCGGGGAGCTGTTTTTT; CDR3aa: CASSLLAGGPGTGELFF
j_gene: TRBJ2-7; v_gene: TRBV7-8; abundance: many; d_gene: NA; CDR3nt: TGTGCCAGCAGCTTATGGGATTCGGACGAGCAGTACTTC; CDR3aa: CASSLWDSDEQYF
j_gene: TRBJ2-2; v_gene: TRBV7-2; abundance: NA; d_gene: TRBD2; CDR3nt: TGTGCCAGCAGCTTAAGACTAGCCGGAAACACCGGGGAGCTGTTTTTT; CDR3aa: CASSLRLAGNTGELFF
j_gene: TRBJ2-2; v_gene: TRBV9; abundance: NA; d_gene: NA; CDR3nt: TGTGCCAGCAGCGTAGCTTTACAGGGATGGGCCGGGGAGCTGTTTTTT; CDR3aa: CASSVALQGWAGELFF
j_gene: TRBJ2-7; v_gene: TRBV28; abundance: many; d_gene: NA; CDR3nt: TGTGCCAGCAGATCTCCCGGGGTGTCCTACGAGCAGTACTTC; CDR3aa: CASRSPGVSYEQYF
j_gene: TRBJ2-1; v_gene: TRBV28; abundance: once; d_gene: TRBD1; CDR3nt: TGTGCCAGCAGTTTAAGACAGGGGTCCCGCAATGAGCAGTTCTTC; CDR3aa: CASSLRQGSRNEQFF
j_gene: TRBJ2-1; v_gene: TRBV10-3; abundance: once; d_gene: NA; CDR3nt: TGTGCCATCAGACGAGCGGGTGACGGCCCGAGCAATGAGCAGTTCTTC; CDR3aa: CAIRRAGDGPSNEQFF
j_gene: TRBJ2-3; v_gene: TRBV7-2; abundance: NA; d_gene: NA; CDR3nt: TGTGCCAGCAGACGCATGGGAGACCCGCATACGCAGTATTTT; CDR3aa: CASRRMGDPHTQYF